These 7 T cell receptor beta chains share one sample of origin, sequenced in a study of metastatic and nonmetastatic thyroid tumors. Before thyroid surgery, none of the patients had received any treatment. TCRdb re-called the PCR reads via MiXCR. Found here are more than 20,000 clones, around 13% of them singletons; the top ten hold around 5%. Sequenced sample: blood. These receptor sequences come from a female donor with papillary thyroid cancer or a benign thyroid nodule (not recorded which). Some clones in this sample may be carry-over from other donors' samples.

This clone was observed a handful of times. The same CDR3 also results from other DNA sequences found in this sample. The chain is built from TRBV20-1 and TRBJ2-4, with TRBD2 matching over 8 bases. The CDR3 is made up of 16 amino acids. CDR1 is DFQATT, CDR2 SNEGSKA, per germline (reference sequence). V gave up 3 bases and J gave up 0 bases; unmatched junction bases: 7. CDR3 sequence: CSARAGLAGAKNIQYF. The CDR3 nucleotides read TGCAGTGCTAGGGCAGGGCTAGCGGGAGCCAAAAACATTCAGTACTTC.

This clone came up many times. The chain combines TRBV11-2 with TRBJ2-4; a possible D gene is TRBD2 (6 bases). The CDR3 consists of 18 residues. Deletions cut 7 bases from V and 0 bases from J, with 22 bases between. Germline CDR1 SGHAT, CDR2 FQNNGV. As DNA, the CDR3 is TGTGCCAGCACCGCCGGGGGACCCACTACTCAAGCCAAAAACATTCAGTACTTC. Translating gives CASTAGGPTTQAKNIQYF.

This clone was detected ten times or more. The CDR3 sequence: CAIKTDTSYGYTF. The CDR3 DNA follows: TGTGCCATCAAAACCGACACCAGCTATGGCTACACCTTC. The chain carries TRBV10-3 and TRBJ1-2, with D unresolved. V was cut by 7 bases and J by 4 bases, with 13 bases left in between. The CDR3 runs 13 residues. Germline values: CDR1 ENHRY, CDR2 SYGVKD.

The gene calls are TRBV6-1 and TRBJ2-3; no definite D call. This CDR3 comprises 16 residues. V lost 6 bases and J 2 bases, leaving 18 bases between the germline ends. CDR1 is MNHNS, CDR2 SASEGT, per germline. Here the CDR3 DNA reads TGTGCCAGCAGCGATGTAGCTGGTTCTATCACAGATACGCAGTATTTT. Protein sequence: CASSDVAGSITDTQYF.

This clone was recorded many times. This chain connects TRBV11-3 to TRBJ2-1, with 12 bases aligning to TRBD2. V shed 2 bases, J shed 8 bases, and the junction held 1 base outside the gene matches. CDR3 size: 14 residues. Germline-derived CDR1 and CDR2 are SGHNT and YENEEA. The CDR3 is CASSLLAGGHEQFF. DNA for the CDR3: TGTGCCAGCAGCTTACTAGCGGGAGGGCATGAGCAGTTCTTC.

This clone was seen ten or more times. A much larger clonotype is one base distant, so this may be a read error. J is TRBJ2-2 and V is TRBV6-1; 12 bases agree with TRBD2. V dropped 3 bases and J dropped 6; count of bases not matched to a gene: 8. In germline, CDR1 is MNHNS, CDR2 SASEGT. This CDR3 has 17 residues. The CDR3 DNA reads TGTGCCAGCAGTGACCTAGCGGGAGGGCCTATGGCCGGGGAGCTGTTTTTT. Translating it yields CASSDLAGGPMAGELFF.

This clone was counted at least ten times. CDR3 in amino acids: CATSGRSGPQHF. The CDR3 region has the DNA TGTGCCACCAGCGGCAGGAGCGGGCCCCAGCATTTT. This chain joins TRBV15 and TRBJ1-5, with D uncertain. The germline CDR1 and CDR2 sequences are LNHNV and YYDKDF (reference sequence). V shed 5 bases and J shed 9 bases, with 11 bases lying between them. This CDR3 comprises 12 residues.